A selection of T cell receptor beta chains follows, all from one sample in a study of T cell repertoires in cytomegalovirus infection. What these receptors recognize is not known. TCRdb used MiXCR to reprocess the reads, holding one entry per CDR3 protein. Of roughly 730,000 distinct CDR3 sequences detected, 30% to 35% appear once; the ten largest clones hold 15% to 20%. Sequenced material: cultured PBMCs, taken from culture after CMV antigen stimulation. Receptors were obtained from a human donor in good health (CMV status not recorded). Some clones in this sample may be carry-over from other donors' samples. CDR3s include the opening cysteine and the closing phenylalanine or tryptophan. The D gene is left open where the match is weak. The size entry is marked missing in some rows and otherwise reads once, few, many or a size class.

v_call: TRBV7-6
clone_size: few
d_call: .
j_call: TRBJ2-5
cdr3_nt: TGTGCCAGCACTCAGGGCAGAGGCCCCCAAGAGACCCAGTACTTC
cdr3_aa: CASTQGRGPQETQYF

v_call: TRBV12-3/TRBV12-4
clone_size: few
d_call: .
j_call: TRBJ2-7
cdr3_nt: TGTGCCAGCAGTTTCGGACCAATAACCTACGAGCAGTACTTC
cdr3_aa: CASSFGPITYEQYF

v_call: TRBV7-2
clone_size: many
d_call: TRBD2
j_call: TRBJ2-1
cdr3_nt: TGTGCCAGCAGCTTACCAGGGAGGGATGAGCAGTTCTTC
cdr3_aa: CASSLPGRDEQFF

v_call: TRBV4-1
clone_size: few
d_call: .
j_call: TRBJ2-2
cdr3_nt: TGCGCCAGCAGCCAAGAATGGAGGGGGACGAACACCGGGGAGCTGTTTTTT
cdr3_aa: CASSQEWRGTNTGELFF

v_call: TRBV7-2
clone_size: .
d_call: .
j_call: TRBJ1-4
cdr3_nt: TGTGCCAGCAGCTTAGCGCGTGAGAATGAAAAACTGTTTTTT
cdr3_aa: CASSLARENEKLFF

v_call: TRBV12-3/TRBV12-4
clone_size: few
d_call: .
j_call: TRBJ1-1
cdr3_nt: TGTGCCAGCAGTTACCCCCATGGTGGGGGAGGATCAATGAACACTGAAGCTTTCTTT
cdr3_aa: CASSYPHGGGGSMNTEAFF

v_call: TRBV7-8
clone_size: many
d_call: .
j_call: TRBJ2-7
cdr3_nt: TGTGCCAGCAGCTCTCCGGGCCCAGGACAGCTTTACGAGCAGTACTTC
cdr3_aa: CASSSPGPGQLYEQYF

v_call: TRBV28
clone_size: once
d_call: .
j_call: TRBJ1-1
cdr3_nt: TGTGCCAGCAGTTTATTGGGGGCAGAGTTGAACACTGAAGCTTTCTTT
cdr3_aa: CASSLLGAELNTEAFF

v_call: TRBV4-2
clone_size: .
d_call: TRBD1
j_call: TRBJ2-7
cdr3_nt: TGTGCCAGCAGCCAAAACAGGGGCCAATCCTACGAGCAGTACTTC
cdr3_aa: CASSQNRGQSYEQYF

v_call: TRBV19
clone_size: .
d_call: .
j_call: TRBJ2-7
cdr3_nt: TGTGCCAGTAGTATAGTCGGGAGCTCCTACGAGCAGTACTTC
cdr3_aa: CASSIVGSSYEQYF

v_call: TRBV10-3
clone_size: .
d_call: .
j_call: TRBJ2-1
cdr3_nt: TGTGCCATATCCCCCCGAGGGGGTATAGATGAGCAGTTCTTC
cdr3_aa: CAISPRGGIDEQFF

v_call: TRBV7-2
clone_size: few
d_call: .
j_call: TRBJ2-1
cdr3_nt: TGTGCCAGCAGCTTAGGGGGCGGTCCCGGCCGGAGATCCACTATCCCCACTGAGCAGTTCTTC
cdr3_aa: CASSLGGGPGRRSTIPTEQFF

v_call: TRBV7-9
clone_size: .
d_call: TRBD1
j_call: TRBJ2-7
cdr3_nt: TGTGCCAGCAGCAACCCTGGGACAGCCTACGAGCAGTACTTC
cdr3_aa: CASSNPGTAYEQYF

v_call: TRBV6-2/TRBV6-3
clone_size: .
d_call: TRBD2
j_call: TRBJ2-3
cdr3_nt: TGTGCCAGCAGTTATCGATCCGGGACTAGCGAGGATACGCAGTATTTT
cdr3_aa: CASSYRSGTSEDTQYF

v_call: TRBV28
clone_size: .
d_call: TRBD1
j_call: TRBJ1-2
cdr3_nt: TGTGCCAGCAGTTTAAACCCGGGACAGGGAGCGCGAGGCTACACCTTC
cdr3_aa: CASSLNPGQGARGYTF

v_call: TRBV10-3
clone_size: few
d_call: .
j_call: TRBJ1-3
cdr3_nt: TGTGCCATCAAGCCAACCTCGAGCTCTGGAAACACCATATATTTT
cdr3_aa: CAIKPTSSSGNTIYF

v_call: TRBV6-1
clone_size: .
d_call: .
j_call: TRBJ2-4
cdr3_nt: TGTGCCAGCCAAGACAGTCTTTTAGCCAAAAACATTCAGTACTTC
cdr3_aa: CASQDSLLAKNIQYF